This entry lists 4 T cell receptor beta chains sequenced from one sample in a study of regulatory T cells in long-lasting Graves disease. Time point given: newly diagnosed GD, antithyroid drugs for less than 3 months. The authors made the TCR library using RNA they extracted from PBMCs. Library construction for TCR beta used iRepertoire HTBI primers and Arm-PCR of CDR3 regions. TCRdb recomputed calls from the multiplex PCR reads with MiXCR, one row per CDR3 protein. The table lists about 440,000 distinct CDR3 sequences, 15% of them singletons. These data are also associated with another study on T cells in Graves' hyperthyroidism and ophthalmopathy.

Sequenced here: peripheral blood mononuclear cells (PBMCs), sampled at new diagnosis, from a patient treated with antithyroid drugs. The source of these receptors is a woman in her twenties or thirties with Graves disease.

This clonotype was found many times. The chain has TRBV3-1 and TRBJ2-2; D might be TRBD2 (5 bases). V was pared by 6 bases and J by 0 bases, with 14 bases between. The length of the CDR3 is 16 residues. Germline lookup yields CDR1 LGHDT and CDR2 YNNKEL (reference sequence). CDR3 nucleotide sequence: TGTGCCAGCAGGATCAGAGGGCCCGCGAACACCGGGGAGCTGTTTTTT. Residues: CASRIRGPANTGELFF.

This clonotype was seen a few times. The chain uses TRBV28 and TRBJ2-1; D perhaps matches TRBD1 (5 bases). This CDR3 is built from 15 residues. The germline gives CDR1 MDHEN, CDR2 SYDVKM. The V and J ends lost 8 bases and 7 bases respectively, with 21 bases between them. CDR3 bases: TGTGCCAGCGTTTCCCCTCGGACAAGTTTAAATGAGCAGTTCTTC. Translated: CASVSPRTSLNEQFF.

The table lists this clonotype with a few counts. CDR3: CSGNRGQMNTEAFF. For the CDR3, the DNA is TGCAGCGGTAACAGGGGCCAAATGAACACTGAAGCTTTCTTT. This chain joins TRBV29-1 and TRBJ1-1, with 7 bases matching TRBD1. Unmatched junction bases numbered 8, after V lost 7 bases and J lost 0 bases. This CDR3 region has 14 residues. Germline V lookup: CDR1 SQVTM, CDR2 ANQGSEA. The entire variable domain, with the rest obtained from reference TRBV29-1 and TRBJ1-1, is as follows: SAVISQKPSRDICQRGTSLTIQCQVDSQVTMMFWYRQQPGQSLTLIATANQGSEATYESGFVIDKFPISRPNLTFSTLTVSNMSPEDSSIYLCSGNRGQMNTEAFFGQGTRLTVV.

The chain links TRBV18 to TRBJ2-1; TRBD1 matches at 10 bases. The J segment lost 4 bases and the V segment lost 3 bases, leaving 3 bases of the junction unmatched. This CDR3 contains 15 residues. The germline CDR1 and CDR2 sequences are KGHSH and LQKENI. The CDR3 region is CASSPAGQGYNEQFF. The DNA of the CDR3 is TGTGCCAGCTCACCGGCGGGACAGGGGTACAATGAGCAGTTCTTC.